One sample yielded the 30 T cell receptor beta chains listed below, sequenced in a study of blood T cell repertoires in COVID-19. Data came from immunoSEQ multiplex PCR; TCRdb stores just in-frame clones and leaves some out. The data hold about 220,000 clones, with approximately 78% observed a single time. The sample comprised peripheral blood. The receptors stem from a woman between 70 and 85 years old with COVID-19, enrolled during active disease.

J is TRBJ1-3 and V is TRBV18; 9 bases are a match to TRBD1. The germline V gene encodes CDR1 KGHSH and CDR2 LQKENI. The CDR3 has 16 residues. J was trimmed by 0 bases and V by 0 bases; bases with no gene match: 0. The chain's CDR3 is CASSPPGQGSGNTIYF. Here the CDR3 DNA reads TGTGCCAGCTCACCACCGGGACAGGGCTCTGGAAACACCATATATTTT.

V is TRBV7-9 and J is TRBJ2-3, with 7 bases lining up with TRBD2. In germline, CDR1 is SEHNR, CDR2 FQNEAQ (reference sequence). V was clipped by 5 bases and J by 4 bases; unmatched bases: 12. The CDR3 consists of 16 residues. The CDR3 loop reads CASSPWVPGRADTQYF. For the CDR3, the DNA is TGTGCCAGCAGCCCATGGGTGCCAGGGAGGGCAGATACGCAGTATTTT. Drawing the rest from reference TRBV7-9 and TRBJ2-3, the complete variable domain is DTGVSQNPRHKITKRGQNVTFRCDPISEHNRLYWYRQTLGQGPEFLTYFQNEAQLEKSRLLSDRFSAERPKGSFSTLEIQRTEQGDSAMYLCASSPWVPGRADTQYFGPGTRLTVL.

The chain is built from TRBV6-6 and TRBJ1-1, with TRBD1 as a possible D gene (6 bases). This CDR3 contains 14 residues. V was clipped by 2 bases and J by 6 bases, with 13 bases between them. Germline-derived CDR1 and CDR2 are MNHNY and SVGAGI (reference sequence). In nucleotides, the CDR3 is TGTGCCAGCAGTTACCAGGGGTGGAGCTCTGAAGCTTTCTTT. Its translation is CASSYQGWSSEAFF.

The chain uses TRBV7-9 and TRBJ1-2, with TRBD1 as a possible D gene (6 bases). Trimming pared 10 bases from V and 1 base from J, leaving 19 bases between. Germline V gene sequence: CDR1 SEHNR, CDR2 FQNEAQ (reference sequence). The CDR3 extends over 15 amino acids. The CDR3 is CAMLPEGHLNYGYTF. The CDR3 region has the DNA TGTGCCATGCTGCCCGAGGGACACCTTAACTATGGCTACACCTTC.

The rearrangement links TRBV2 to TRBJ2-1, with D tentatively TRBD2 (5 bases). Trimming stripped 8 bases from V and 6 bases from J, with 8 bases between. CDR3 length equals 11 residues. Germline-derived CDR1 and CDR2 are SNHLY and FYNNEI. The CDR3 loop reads CASSGFNEQFF. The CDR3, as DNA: TGTGCCAGCTCGGGGTTCAATGAGCAGTTCTTC.

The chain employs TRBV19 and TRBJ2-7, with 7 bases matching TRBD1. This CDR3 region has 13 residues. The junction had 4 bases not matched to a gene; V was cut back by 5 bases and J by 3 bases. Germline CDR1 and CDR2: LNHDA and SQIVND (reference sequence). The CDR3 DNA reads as TGTGCCAGTAGTTACCGACAGGGCTACGAGCAGTACTTC. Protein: CASSYRQGYEQYF.

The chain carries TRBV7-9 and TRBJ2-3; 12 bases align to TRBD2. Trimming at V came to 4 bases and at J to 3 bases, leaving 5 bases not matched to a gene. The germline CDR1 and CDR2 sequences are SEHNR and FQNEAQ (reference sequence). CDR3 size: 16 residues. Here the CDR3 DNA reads TGTGCCAGCAGCTCAAGACTAGCGGGAGTAACAGATACGCAGTATTTT. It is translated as CASSSRLAGVTDTQYF.

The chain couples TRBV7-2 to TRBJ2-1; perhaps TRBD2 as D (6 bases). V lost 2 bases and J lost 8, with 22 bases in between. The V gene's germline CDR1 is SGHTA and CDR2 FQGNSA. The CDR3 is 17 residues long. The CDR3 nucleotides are TGTGCCAGCAGCTTAAAGGGGACTGCAATTGTATCGCATGAGCAGTTCTTC. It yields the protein CASSLKGTAIVSHEQFF.

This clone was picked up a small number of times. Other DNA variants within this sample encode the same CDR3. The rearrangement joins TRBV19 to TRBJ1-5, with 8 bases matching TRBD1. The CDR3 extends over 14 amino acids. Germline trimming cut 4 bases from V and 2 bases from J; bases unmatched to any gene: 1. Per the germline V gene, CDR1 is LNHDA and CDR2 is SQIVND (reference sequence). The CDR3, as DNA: TGTGCCAGTAGTACGACAGGGGGCAATCAGCCCCAGCATTTT. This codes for CASSTTGGNQPQHF.

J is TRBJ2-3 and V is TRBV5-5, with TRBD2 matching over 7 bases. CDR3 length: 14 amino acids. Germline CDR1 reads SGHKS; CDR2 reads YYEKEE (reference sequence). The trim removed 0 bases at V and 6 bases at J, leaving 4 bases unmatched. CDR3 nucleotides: TGTGCCAGCAGCTTGGGCGGGGGAGGGGATACGCAGTATTTT. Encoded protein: CASSLGGGGDTQYF.

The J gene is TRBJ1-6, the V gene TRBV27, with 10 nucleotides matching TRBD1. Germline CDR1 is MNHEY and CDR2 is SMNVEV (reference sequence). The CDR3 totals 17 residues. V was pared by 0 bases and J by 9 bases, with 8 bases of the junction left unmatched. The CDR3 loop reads CASSLSIGTGVGSPLHF. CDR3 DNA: TGTGCCAGCAGTTTATCGATTGGGACAGGGGTTGGTTCACCCCTCCACTTT.

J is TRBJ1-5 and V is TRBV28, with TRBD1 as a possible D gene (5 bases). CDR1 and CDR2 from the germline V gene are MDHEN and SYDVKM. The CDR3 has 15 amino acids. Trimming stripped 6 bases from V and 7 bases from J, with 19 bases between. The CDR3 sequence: CASSPNLGDLQPQHF. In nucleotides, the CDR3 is TGTGCCAGCAGCCCGAACTTAGGGGATCTGCAGCCCCAGCATTTT. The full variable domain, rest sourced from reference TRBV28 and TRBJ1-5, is DVKVTQSSRYLVKRTGEKVFLECVQDMDHENMFWYRQDPGLGLRLIYFSYDVKMKEKGDIPEGYSVSREKKERFSLILESASTNQTSMYLCASSPNLGDLQPQHFGDGTRLSIL.

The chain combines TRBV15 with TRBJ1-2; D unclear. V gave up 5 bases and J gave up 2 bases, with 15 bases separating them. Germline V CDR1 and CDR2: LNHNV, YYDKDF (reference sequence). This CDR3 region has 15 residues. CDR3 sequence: CATSHSSTVNYGYTF. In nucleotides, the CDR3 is TGTGCCACCAGCCACTCGTCAACAGTCAACTATGGCTACACCTTC.

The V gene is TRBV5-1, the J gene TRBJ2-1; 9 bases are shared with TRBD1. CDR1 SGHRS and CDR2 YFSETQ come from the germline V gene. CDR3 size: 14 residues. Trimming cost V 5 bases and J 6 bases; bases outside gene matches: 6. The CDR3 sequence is CASSGTGIRNEQFF. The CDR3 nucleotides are TGCGCCAGCAGTGGGACAGGGATCCGCAATGAGCAGTTCTTC.

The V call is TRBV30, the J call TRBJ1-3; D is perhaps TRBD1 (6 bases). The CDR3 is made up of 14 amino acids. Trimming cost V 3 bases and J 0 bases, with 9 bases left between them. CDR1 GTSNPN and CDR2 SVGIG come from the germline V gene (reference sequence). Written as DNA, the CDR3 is TGTGCCTGGAGGGACAGCGGCTCTGGAAACACCATATATTTT. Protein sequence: CAWRDSGSGNTIYF. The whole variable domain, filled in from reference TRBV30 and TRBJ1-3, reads SQTIHQWPATLVQPVGSPLSLECTVEGTSNPNLYWYRQAAGRGLQLLFYSVGIGQISSEVPQNLSASRPQDRQFILSSKKLLLSDSGFYLCAWRDSGSGNTIYFGEGSWLTVV.

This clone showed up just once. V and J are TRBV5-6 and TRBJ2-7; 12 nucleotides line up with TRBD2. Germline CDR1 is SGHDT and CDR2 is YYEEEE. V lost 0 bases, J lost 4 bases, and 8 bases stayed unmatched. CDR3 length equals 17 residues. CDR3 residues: CASSLEASGRAGYEQYF. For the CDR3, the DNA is TGTGCCAGCAGCTTGGAGGCTAGCGGGAGGGCCGGGTACGAGCAGTACTTC.

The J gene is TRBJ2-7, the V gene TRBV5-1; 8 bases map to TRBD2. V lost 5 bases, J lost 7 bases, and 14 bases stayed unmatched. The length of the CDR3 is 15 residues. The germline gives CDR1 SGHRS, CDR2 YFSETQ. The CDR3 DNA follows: TGCGCCAGCAGAGAGGCTAGCGGGCCTTCGGGTGAGCAGTACTTC. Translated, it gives CASREASGPSGEQYF. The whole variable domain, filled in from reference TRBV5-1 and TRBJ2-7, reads KAGVTQTPRYLIKTRGQQVTLSCSPISGHRSVSWYQQTPGQGLQFLFEYFSETQRNKGNFPGRFSGRQFSNSRSEMNVSTLELGDSALYLCASREASGPSGEQYFGPGTRLTVT.

The CDR3 reads CASSLGTGNPGSAFF. CDR3 nucleotide sequence: TGTGCCAGCAGTCTCGGGACAGGTAACCCCGGAAGCGCTTTCTTT. V gene TRBV28 combines with J gene TRBJ1-1, with TRBD1 matching 8 bases. Germline values: CDR1 MDHEN, CDR2 SYDVKM. CDR3 length equals 15 residues. V was pared by 5 bases and J by 11 bases, with 16 bases of the junction left unmatched.

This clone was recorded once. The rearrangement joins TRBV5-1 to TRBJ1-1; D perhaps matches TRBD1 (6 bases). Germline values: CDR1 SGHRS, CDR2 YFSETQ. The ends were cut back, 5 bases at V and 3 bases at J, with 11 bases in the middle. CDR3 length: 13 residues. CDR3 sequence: CASRYGGDTEAFF. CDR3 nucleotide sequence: TGCGCCAGCAGGTATGGGGGCGACACTGAAGCTTTCTTT.

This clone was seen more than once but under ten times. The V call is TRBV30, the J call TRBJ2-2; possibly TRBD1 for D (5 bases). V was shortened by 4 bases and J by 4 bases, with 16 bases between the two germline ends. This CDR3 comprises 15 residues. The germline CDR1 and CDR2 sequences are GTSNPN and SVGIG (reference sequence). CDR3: CAWTRGRGRTGELFF. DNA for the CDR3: TGTGCCTGGACTAGGGGAAGGGGCCGCACCGGGGAGCTGTTTTTT.

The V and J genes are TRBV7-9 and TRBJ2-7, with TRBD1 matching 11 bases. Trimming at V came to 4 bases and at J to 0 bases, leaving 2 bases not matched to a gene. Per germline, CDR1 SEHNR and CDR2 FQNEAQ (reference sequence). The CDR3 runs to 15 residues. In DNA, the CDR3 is TGTGCCAGCAGCTCGGACAGGGGGCTCTCCTACGAGCAGTACTTC. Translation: CASSSDRGLSYEQYF.

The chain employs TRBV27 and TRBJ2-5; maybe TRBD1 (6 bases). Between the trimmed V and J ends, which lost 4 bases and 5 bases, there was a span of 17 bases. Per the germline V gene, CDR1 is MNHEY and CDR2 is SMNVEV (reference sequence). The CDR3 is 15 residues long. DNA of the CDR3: TGTGCCAGCAGTTCACAGGGCCGGTCGCCCGAGACCCAGTACTTC. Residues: CASSSQGRSPETQYF.

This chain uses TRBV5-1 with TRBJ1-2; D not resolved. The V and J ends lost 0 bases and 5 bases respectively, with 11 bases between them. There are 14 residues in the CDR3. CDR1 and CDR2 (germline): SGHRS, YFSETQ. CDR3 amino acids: CASSLDGSQYGYTF. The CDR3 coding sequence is TGCGCCAGCAGCTTGGACGGGAGTCAGTATGGCTACACCTTC.

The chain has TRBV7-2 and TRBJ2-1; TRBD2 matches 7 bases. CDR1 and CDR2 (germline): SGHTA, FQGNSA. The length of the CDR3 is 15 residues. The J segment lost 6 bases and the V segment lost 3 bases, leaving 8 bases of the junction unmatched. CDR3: CASSFGGNSVNEQFF. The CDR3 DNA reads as TGTGCCAGCAGCTTCGGGGGGAATAGCGTCAATGAGCAGTTCTTC.

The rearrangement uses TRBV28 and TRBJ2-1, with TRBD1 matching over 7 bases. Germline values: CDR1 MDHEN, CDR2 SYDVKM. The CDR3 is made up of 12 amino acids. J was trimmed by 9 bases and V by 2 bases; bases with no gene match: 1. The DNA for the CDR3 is TGTGCCAGCAGTTTAAAGGGGGCTGAGCAGTTCTTC. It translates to CASSLKGAEQFF.

The CDR3, as DNA: TGTGCCAGCAGCCCGAGCACTGAAGCTTTCTTT. It translates to CASSPSTEAFF. The chain has TRBV7-2 and TRBJ1-1, with D uncertain. Germline V lookup: CDR1 SGHTA, CDR2 FQGNSA. V lost 5 bases and J 4 bases, leaving 5 bases between the germline ends. The CDR3 spans 11 residues.

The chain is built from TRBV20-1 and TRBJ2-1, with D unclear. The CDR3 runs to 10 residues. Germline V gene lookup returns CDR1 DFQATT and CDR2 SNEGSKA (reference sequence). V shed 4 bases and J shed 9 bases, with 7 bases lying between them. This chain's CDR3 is CSAISVEQFF. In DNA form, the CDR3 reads TGCAGTGCTATTTCCGTTGAGCAGTTCTTC.

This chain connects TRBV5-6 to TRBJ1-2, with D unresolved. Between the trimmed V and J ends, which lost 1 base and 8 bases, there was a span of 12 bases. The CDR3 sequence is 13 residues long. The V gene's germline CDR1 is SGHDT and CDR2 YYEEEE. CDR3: CASSLIAGWGYTF. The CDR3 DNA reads TGTGCCAGCAGCTTGATTGCGGGCTGGGGCTACACCTTC.

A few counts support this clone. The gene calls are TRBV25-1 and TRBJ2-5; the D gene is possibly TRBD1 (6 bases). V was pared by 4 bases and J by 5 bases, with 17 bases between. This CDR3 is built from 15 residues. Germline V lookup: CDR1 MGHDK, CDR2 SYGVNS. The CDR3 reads CASSGEDSFRETQYF. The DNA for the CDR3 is TGTGCCAGCAGTGGAGAGGACAGCTTTAGGGAGACCCAGTACTTC.

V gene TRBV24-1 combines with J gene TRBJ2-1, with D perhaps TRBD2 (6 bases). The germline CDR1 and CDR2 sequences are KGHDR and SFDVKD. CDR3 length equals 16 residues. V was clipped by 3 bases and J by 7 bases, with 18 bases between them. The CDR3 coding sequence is TGTGCCACCAGTGATCCTGGGGGGACGGTGGGAAATGAGCAGTTCTTC. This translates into CATSDPGGTVGNEQFF.